Listed here are 26 T cell receptor beta chains from one sample, sequenced in a study of shared clonotypes between healthy human individuals. CD45RO-negative CD8 cells positively selected for CCR7 made up the naive population, which excluded terminally differentiated effector memory CD45RA+ cells. Only in-frame clones appear in the TCRdb table, and some are missing; sequencing was by immunoSEQ multiplex PCR. The repertoire includes about 2,100,000 clones, 85% to 95% of them detected once, and 1.5% to 2% sits in the top ten. The sample taken for sequencing was naive CD8+ T cells from PBMCs. These receptor sequences come from a man aged 18 to 29 in good health. Some clones in this sample may be carry-over from other donors' samples.

This clone was counted a single time. The chain joins TRBV7-8 to TRBJ2-7; D gene uncertain. This CDR3 has 14 residues. V was pared by 2 bases and J by 2 bases, with 10 bases between. Germline values: CDR1 SGHVS, CDR2 FQNEAQ. The CDR3: CASSLLPEAYEQYF. The CDR3 bases are TGTGCCAGCAGCTTATTACCAGAGGCCTACGAGCAGTACTTC.

The chain is built from TRBV14 and TRBJ2-2; no definite D call. V was clipped by 0 bases and J by 4 bases, with 15 bases between them. The V gene's germline CDR1 is SGHDN and CDR2 FVKESK. The CDR3 has 17 residues. CDR3 region: CASSQDWWRSSTGELFF. The CDR3 nucleotides are TGTGCCAGCAGCCAAGATTGGTGGCGATCGAGCACCGGGGAGCTGTTTTTT.

The CDR3 bases are TGTGCCAGCAGCACGGGACTAGCCGATGAGCAGTTCTTC. Translation gives CASSTGLADEQFF. The chain uses TRBV7-3 and TRBJ2-1; 9 bases line up with TRBD2. There are 13 residues in the CDR3. With V trimmed by 5 bases and J by 8 bases, 4 bases remained unmatched. Germline V lookup: CDR1 SGHTA, CDR2 FQGTGA.

The genes are TRBV7-9 and TRBJ1-1, with D possibly TRBD1 on 5 matching bases. CDR1 and CDR2 (germline): SEHNR, FQNEAQ (reference sequence). V was cut by 1 base and J by 4 bases, with 16 bases left in between. This CDR3 spans 16 amino acids. CDR3 region: CASSLGTPRFGTEAFF. CDR3 DNA sequence: TGTGCCAGCAGCTTAGGGACACCCCGGTTTGGCACTGAAGCTTTCTTT.

V usage is TRBV5-5 and J usage is TRBJ2-7; TRBD2 aligns across 11 bases. Germline CDR1 SGHKS, CDR2 YYEKEE (reference sequence). V gave up 4 bases and J gave up 0 bases; unmatched junction bases: 6. There are 16 residues in the CDR3. DNA of the CDR3: TGTGCCAGCAGCATTGGACTAGCGGGTAGCTCCTACGAGCAGTACTTC. Translated: CASSIGLAGSSYEQYF.

As to this clone: This sample also contains other DNA sequences that code for the same CDR3. This rearrangement joins TRBV7-9 to TRBJ2-7, with D uncertain. Trimming shortened V by 5 bases and J by 5 bases, and 10 bases separated the two germline ends. CDR3 length: 12 residues. Germline CDR1 reads SEHNR; CDR2 reads FQNEAQ (reference sequence). CDR3 region: CASSPTGNEQYF. The CDR3 DNA sequence: TGTGCCAGCAGCCCCACCGGCAACGAGCAGTACTTC.

CDR3: CASISSGATQETQYF. The CDR3, as DNA: TGTGCCAGCATAAGCTCTGGGGCGACCCAAGAGACCCAGTACTTC. The chain has TRBV28 and TRBJ2-5, with D tentatively TRBD1 (5 bases). This CDR3 region has 15 residues. Trimming cost V 7 bases and J 1 base, with 16 bases left between them. CDR1 and CDR2 from the germline V gene are MDHEN and SYDVKM. Full variable domain (missing parts from reference TRBV28 and TRBJ2-5): DVKVTQSSRYLVKRTGEKVFLECVQDMDHENMFWYRQDPGLGLRLIYFSYDVKMKEKGDIPEGYSVSREKKERFSLILESASTNQTSMYLCASISSGATQETQYFGPGTRLLVL.

This chain connects TRBV15 to TRBJ1-5; D call uncertain. V dropped 6 bases and J dropped 7 bases, with 7 bases sitting between them. The CDR3 has 11 residues. Germline lookup yields CDR1 LNHNV and CDR2 YYDKDF (reference sequence). The CDR3 region is CATSELQPQHF. CDR3 nucleotides: TGTGCCACCAGTGAATTACAGCCCCAGCATTTT.

V and J are TRBV4-1 and TRBJ2-7; 7 positions agree with TRBD2. The CDR3 is 16 residues long. After removal of 1 base from V and 3 bases from J, the junction contained 9 bases not matched to a gene. CDR1 and CDR2 from the germline V gene are MGHRA and YSYEKL. CDR3 coding DNA: TGCGCCAGCAGCCAAGGGAAGCTACCGGGGGGCTACGAGCAGTACTTC. Protein product: CASSQGKLPGGYEQYF.

This chain links TRBV2 with TRBJ2-1; D is perhaps TRBD2 (5 bases). The CDR3 is made up of 14 amino acids. Between the trimmed V and J ends, which lost 8 bases and 0 bases, there was a span of 11 bases. Per germline, CDR1 SNHLY and CDR2 FYNNEI. CDR3 sequence: CASERTDSYNEQFF. CDR3 DNA: TGTGCCAGCGAGCGGACGGACTCCTACAATGAGCAGTTCTTC.

This sequence joins TRBV10-2 and TRBJ2-7, with D maybe TRBD1 (6 bases). V shed 6 bases and J shed 2 bases, with 17 bases lying between them. The CDR3 has 15 amino acids. Germline lookup yields CDR1 WSHSY and CDR2 SAAADI. CDR3 amino acids: CASSPLSDRTYEQYF. The CDR3 region has the DNA TGCGCCAGCAGCCCTCTATCTGACAGGACCTACGAGCAGTACTTC.

Turning to this clone: Additional DNA sequences in this sample encode the identical CDR3. The chain uses TRBV6-1 and TRBJ2-1; 12 nucleotides align to TRBD2. This CDR3 has 16 amino acids. Trimming removed 4 bases from V and 4 bases from J; junction bases left unmatched: 5. Germline-derived CDR1 and CDR2 are MNHNS and SASEGT. The CDR3 region has the DNA TGTGCCAGCAGTGGACCGCTAGCGGGAGGGTACAATGAGCAGTTCTTC. Translating gives CASSGPLAGGYNEQFF.

The chain is built from TRBV11-2 and TRBJ2-3, with D perhaps matching TRBD1 or TRBD2 (5 bases each). CDR1 is SGHAT, CDR2 FQNNGV, per germline. The CDR3 loop spans 10 amino acids. With 8 bases removed from V and 5 bases from J, the gap between germline ends came to 5 bases. The CDR3 DNA follows: TGTGCCAGCGGGGGAGATACGCAGTATTTT. Its protein is CASGGDTQYF.

Turning to this clone: The junction differs from germline at one of its ends, possibly a read error. J is TRBJ2-7 and V is TRBV5-6; D remains unclear. The germline CDR1 and CDR2 sequences are SGHDT and YYEEEE. CDR3 length: 13 amino acids. The DNA of the CDR3 is TGTGCCAGCAGCTTCGGCTCCTCCCACGAGCAGTACTTC. Translated: CASSFGSSHEQYF.

The chain uses TRBV11-3 and TRBJ2-1; TRBD2 agrees at 9 bases. The germline V gene encodes CDR1 SGHNT and CDR2 YENEEA. Unmatched junction bases numbered 4, after V lost 5 bases and J lost 2 bases. This CDR3 spans 15 amino acids. Written as DNA, the CDR3 is TGTGCCAGCAGCGAGGCGGGAGGGCCCTACAATGAGCAGTTCTTC. Its protein product is CASSEAGGPYNEQFF.

V and J are TRBV5-4 and TRBJ2-3; D perhaps matches TRBD2 (6 bases). Germline loops: CDR1 SGHNT, CDR2 YYREEE (reference sequence). There are 12 residues in the CDR3. Trimming cost V 6 bases and J 3 bases, with 8 bases left between them. This chain's CDR3 is CASTRGTDTQYF. CDR3 nucleotide sequence: TGTGCCAGCACCCGGGGGACAGATACGCAGTATTTT.

J is TRBJ2-1 and V is TRBV4-1; maybe TRBD2 (6 bases). This CDR3 comprises 15 residues. Germline V lookup: CDR1 MGHRA, CDR2 YSYEKL. Trimming stripped 0 bases from V and 7 bases from J, with 13 bases between. The CDR3 coding sequence is TGCGCCAGCAGCCAAGACGTCGGGACTCGTAATGAGCAGTTCTTC. Amino acids: CASSQDVGTRNEQFF.

This chain joins TRBV15 and TRBJ2-7; TRBD2 aligns across 13 bases. Germline V gene lookup returns CDR1 LNHNV and CDR2 YYDKDF (reference sequence). The J segment lost 6 bases and the V segment lost 5 bases, leaving 7 bases of the junction unmatched. The CDR3 loop spans 15 amino acids. The CDR3 region has the DNA TGTGCCACCAGCGAACGACTAGCGGGAGGTAGCGAGCAGTACTTC. This encodes CATSERLAGGSEQYF.

The CDR3 loop reads CASSPRKFGTGNQETQYF. In DNA, the CDR3 is TGTGCCAGCTCACCACGGAAATTCGGTACAGGGAATCAAGAGACCCAGTACTTC. The gene calls are TRBV18 and TRBJ2-5; TRBD1 might be the D (6 bases). Per germline, CDR1 KGHSH and CDR2 LQKENI. This CDR3 has 18 residues. V shed 1 base and J shed 2 bases, with 20 bases lying between them.

V gene TRBV5-1 combines with J gene TRBJ2-7, with D tentatively TRBD1 or TRBD2 (5 bases each). CDR3 length: 14 residues. CDR1 and CDR2 from the germline V gene are SGHRS and YFSETQ. Trimming removed 4 bases from V and 2 bases from J, with 13 bases in between. The chain's CDR3 is CASSIGTATYEQYF. CDR3 coding DNA: TGCGCCAGCAGCATCGGGACCGCGACCTACGAGCAGTACTTC.

This chain uses TRBV20-1 with TRBJ2-7; TRBD2 matches at 7 bases. Germline V gene sequence: CDR1 DFQATT, CDR2 SNEGSKA (reference sequence). Trimming cost V 3 bases and J 7 bases; bases outside gene matches: 3. The CDR3 is 11 residues long. CDR3 loop: CSARAGVEQYF. The DNA of the CDR3 is TGCAGTGCTAGGGCGGGGGTTGAGCAGTACTTC.

The J gene is TRBJ1-2, the V gene TRBV29-1; the D gene is possibly TRBD1 (6 bases). The CDR3 runs 15 residues. In germline, CDR1 is SQVTM, CDR2 ANQGSEA. V lost 6 bases to trimming and J lost 4 bases, with 21 bases between them. In DNA form, the CDR3 reads TGCAGCGTGAACTCACAGGGTCCGGTCGGCTATGGCTACACCTTC. Residues: CSVNSQGPVGYGYTF.

This clone has just a few counts. The chain couples TRBV7-6 to TRBJ1-1; D unclear. The CDR3 covers 13 residues. The germline gives CDR1 SGHVS, CDR2 FNYEAQ. The V end lost 5 bases, the J end lost 2 bases, and 9 bases lay between the germline ends. Here the CDR3 reads CASSPRANTEAFF. CDR3 in DNA: TGTGCCAGCAGCCCCCGGGCCAACACTGAAGCTTTCTTT. Full variable domain (outside the CDR3, taken from reference TRBV7-6 and TRBJ1-1): GAGVSQSPRYKVTKRGQDVALRCDPISGHVSLYWYRQALGQGPEFLTYFNYEAQQDKSGLPNDRFSAERPEGSISTLTIQRTEQRDSAMYRCASSPRANTEAFFGQGTRLTVV.

This clone appeared a few times. This chain uses TRBV19 with TRBJ1-1; D is perhaps TRBD1 (5 bases). This CDR3 has 16 residues. Trimming cost V 5 bases and J 0 bases, with 16 bases left between them. CDR1 LNHDA and CDR2 SQIVND come from the germline V gene (reference sequence). The CDR3 is CASSAWRQRMNTEAFF. CDR3 bases: TGTGCCAGTAGTGCTTGGAGACAGAGGATGAACACTGAAGCTTTCTTT.

This clone was recorded only once. Other DNA sequences within the sample encode an identical CDR3. The V and J genes are TRBV4-2 and TRBJ2-5; D tentatively fits TRBD1 or TRBD2 (6 bases each). The germline gives CDR1 LGHNA, CDR2 YNFKEQ. The CDR3 runs 15 residues. Deletions cut 1 base from V and 0 bases from J, with 9 bases between. CDR3 protein: CASSQGGGYQETQYF. As DNA, the CDR3 is TGTGCCAGCAGCCAAGGAGGGGGGTACCAAGAGACCCAGTACTTC.

The chain combines TRBV19 with TRBJ2-5, with 11 bases matching TRBD2. Germline-derived CDR1 and CDR2 are LNHDA and SQIVND (reference sequence). There are 15 residues in the CDR3. The trim removed 5 bases at V and 5 bases at J, leaving 7 bases unmatched. CDR3 DNA: TGTGCCAGTAGTCACATAGCGGGAGGGGACGAGACCCAGTACTTC. Its translation: CASSHIAGGDETQYF.